The clone carrying this TCR beta chain was counted once. Its antigen is as yet unknown. The source of the sample is a study of cytomegalovirus exposure and HLA in healthy donors. The overall study: Earlier findings included more than 95 million unique TCR beta sequences obtained from 150 million to 200 million T cells. Whole-study results and caveats: A previous analysis found most TCR beta V segments productive roughly 87% or roughly 30% of the time. According to a later analysis, donors in an Asian-associated ancestry cluster reportedly had fewer N-insertions than the roughly 670-donor mean.

CDR1 is MGHRA and CDR2 is YSYEKL in the germline V gene. J lost 11 bases, V lost 1 base, and 6 bases had no gene match. The CDR3 is 15 amino acids. 60 Vbeta and 13 Jbeta primers were used in PCR. Sequenced by immunoSEQ multiplex PCR; TCRdb stores in-frame clones only, minus some. The sample gives 100,000 to 150,000 clones, about 74% of which show up once; 4.2% is in the top ten. The chain is built from TRBV4-1 and TRBJ2-3; 13 nucleotides align to TRBD2. This clonotype was sampled from a woman in her 50s in good health and CMV-seropositive. Sequenced input: PBMCs. In DNA, the CDR3 is TGCGCCAGCAGCCAAGGACTAGCGGGGGGACGGGGGCAGTATTTT. Amino acids: CASSQGLAGGRGQYF.